This T cell receptor beta chain was recovered during a study of T cell responses to AZD1222 COVID-19 vaccine. Overall study findings and caveats: In the spike-specific TCR repertoire, nearly half reportedly target unmutated variant regions.

Between the trimmed V and J ends, which lost 11 bases and 4 bases, there was a span of 12 bases. CDR1 and CDR2 (germline): SNHLY, FYNNEI. The CDR3 has 13 residues. Method: immunoSEQ multiplex PCR; TCRdb's copy keeps in-frame clones and lacks some. This sample has fewer than 100,000 clones; roughly 90% occur once, and the top ten carry 8.4%. This clone was seen a handful of times. Its specificity is unknown. V is TRBV2 and J is TRBJ1-6; no reliable D call. This sample comprised peripheral blood, obtained on day 0 of AZD1222 vaccination. The TCR was taken from an adult in good health. Written as DNA, the CDR3 is TGTGCCGGCCTGGCACAGTATAATTCACCCCTCCACTTT. Its protein product is CAGLAQYNSPLHF.